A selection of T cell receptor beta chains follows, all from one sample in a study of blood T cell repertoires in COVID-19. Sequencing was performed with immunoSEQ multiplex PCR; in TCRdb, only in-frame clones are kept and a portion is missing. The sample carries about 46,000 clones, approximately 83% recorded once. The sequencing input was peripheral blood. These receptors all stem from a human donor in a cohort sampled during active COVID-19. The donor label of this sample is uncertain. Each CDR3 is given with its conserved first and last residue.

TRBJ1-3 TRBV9 CASSPGQGRGNTIYF
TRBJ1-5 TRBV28 CASGPTSGQNGNQPQHF
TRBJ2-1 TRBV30 CASAVPSPYNEQFF
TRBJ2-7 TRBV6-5 CASRLVQTYEQYF
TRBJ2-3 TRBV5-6 CASNTGTSGGRSDTQYF
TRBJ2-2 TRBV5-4 CASSHSGNTGELFF
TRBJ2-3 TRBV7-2 CASSVGGSGGPVTQYF
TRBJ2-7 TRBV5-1 CASSLRSGYEQYF
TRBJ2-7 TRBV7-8 CASSLTGSRGYEQYF
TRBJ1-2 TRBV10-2 CASSGDGYYGYTF
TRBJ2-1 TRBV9 CASSVGLAGGNSYNEQFF
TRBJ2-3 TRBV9 CASSVSPPDTQYF
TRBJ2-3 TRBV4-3 CASSQQGSTDTQYF
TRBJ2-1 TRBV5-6 CASQGQDRYEQFF
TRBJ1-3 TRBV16 CASTPGGGPGNTIYF
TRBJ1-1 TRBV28 CASSPGFMVNTEAFF
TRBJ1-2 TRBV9 CASSVGQGRDGYTF
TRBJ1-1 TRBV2 CASNRGMNTEAFF
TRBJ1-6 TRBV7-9 CASSHSGTYNSPLHF
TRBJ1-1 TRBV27 CASSLYTGGGTEAFF
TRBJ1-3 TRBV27 CASSPGQGNSGNTIYF
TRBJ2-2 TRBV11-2 CASSLSSGGTSGELFF
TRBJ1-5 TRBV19 CASSADRAQPQHF
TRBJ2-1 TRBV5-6 CASSLGTSGGLSYNEQFF
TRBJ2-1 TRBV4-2 CASSQGGPSSYNEQFF
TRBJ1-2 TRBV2 CASSLGRGGNYGYTF
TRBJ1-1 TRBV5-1 CASSLEAATFGNTEAFF
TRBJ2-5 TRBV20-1 CSASPPGLEETQYF
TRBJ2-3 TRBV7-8 CASSPGGLSTDTQYF
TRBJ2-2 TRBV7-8 CASSLVGRSTGELFF
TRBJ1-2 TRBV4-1 CASSHISLRQGGYGYTF
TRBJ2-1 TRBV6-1 CASSELGGGANYNEQFF
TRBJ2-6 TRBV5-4 CASSLAGIYSGANVLTF
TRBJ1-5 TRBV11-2 CASSKDDRGGGQPQHF
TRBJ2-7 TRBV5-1 CASSSGLAGGLQYF
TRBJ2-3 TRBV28 CASSLESGGDTDTQYF
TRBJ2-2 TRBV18 CASSPDRTGTGELFF
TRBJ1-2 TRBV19 CASKENGYTF
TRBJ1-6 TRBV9 CASSGLRGSPLHF
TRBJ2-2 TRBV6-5 CASRSTGYTGELFF
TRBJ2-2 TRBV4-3 CASSQDWTVSTGELFF
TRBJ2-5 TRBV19 CASSRGQGETQYF
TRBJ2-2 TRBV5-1 CASSHGFGELFF
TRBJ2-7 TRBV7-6 CASSLARQGLEQYF
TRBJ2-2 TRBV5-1 CASSLAPYTGELFF
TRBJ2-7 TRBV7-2 CASSLAEASGYEQYF
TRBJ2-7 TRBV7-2 CASSLKGGVAYEQYF
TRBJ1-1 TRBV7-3 CASSLTASTEAFF
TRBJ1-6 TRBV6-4 CASSADSGNSPLHF